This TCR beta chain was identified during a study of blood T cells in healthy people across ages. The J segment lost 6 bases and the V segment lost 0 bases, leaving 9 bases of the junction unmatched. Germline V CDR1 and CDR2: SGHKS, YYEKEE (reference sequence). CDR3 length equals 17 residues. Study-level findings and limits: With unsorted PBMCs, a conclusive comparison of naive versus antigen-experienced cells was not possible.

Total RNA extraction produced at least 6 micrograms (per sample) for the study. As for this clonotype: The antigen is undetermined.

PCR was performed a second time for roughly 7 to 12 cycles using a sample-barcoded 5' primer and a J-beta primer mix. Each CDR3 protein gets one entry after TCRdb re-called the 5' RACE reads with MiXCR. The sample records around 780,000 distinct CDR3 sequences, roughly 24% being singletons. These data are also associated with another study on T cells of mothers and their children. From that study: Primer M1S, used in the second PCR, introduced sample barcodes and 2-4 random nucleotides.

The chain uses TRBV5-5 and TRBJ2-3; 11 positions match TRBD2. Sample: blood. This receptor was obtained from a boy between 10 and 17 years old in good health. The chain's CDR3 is CASSLGGLAGGHDTQYF. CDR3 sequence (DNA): TGTGCCAGCAGCTTGGGAGGTCTAGCGGGGGGCCACGATACGCAGTATTTT.